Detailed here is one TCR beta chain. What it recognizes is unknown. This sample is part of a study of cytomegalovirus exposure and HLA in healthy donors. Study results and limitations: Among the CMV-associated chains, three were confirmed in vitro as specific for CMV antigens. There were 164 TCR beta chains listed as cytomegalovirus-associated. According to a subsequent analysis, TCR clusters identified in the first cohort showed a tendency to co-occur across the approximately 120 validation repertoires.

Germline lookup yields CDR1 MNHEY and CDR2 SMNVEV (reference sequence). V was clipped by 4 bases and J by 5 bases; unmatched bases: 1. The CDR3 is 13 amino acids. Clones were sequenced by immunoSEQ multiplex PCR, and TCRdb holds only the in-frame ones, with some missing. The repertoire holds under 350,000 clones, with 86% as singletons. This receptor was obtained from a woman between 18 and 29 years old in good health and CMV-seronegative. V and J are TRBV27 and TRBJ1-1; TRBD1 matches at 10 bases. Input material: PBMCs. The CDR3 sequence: CASSSDRGTEAFF. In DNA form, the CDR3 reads TGTGCCAGCAGTTCGGACAGGGGGACTGAAGCTTTCTTT.